The 13 T cell receptor beta chains below all came from one sample that was sequenced in a study of T cell responses to AZD1222 COVID-19 vaccine. The table came from immunoSEQ multiplex PCR; TCRdb's copy has only in-frame clones and leaves some out. Among 100,000 to 120,000 clones listed, 85% to 95% were seen once. This sample comprised peripheral blood, obtained on day 0 of AZD1222 vaccination. These TCRs come from an adult in good health.

The chain is built from TRBV2 and TRBJ2-1, with 7 positions matching TRBD1. With 5 bases clipped from V and 9 bases from J, the junction kept 13 bases outside the gene matches. The CDR3 consists of 15 residues. Germline values: CDR1 SNHLY, CDR2 FYNNEI. Here the CDR3 reads CASSTTGMPLGEQFF. For the CDR3, the DNA is TGTGCCAGCAGTACGACAGGGATGCCATTAGGTGAGCAGTTCTTC.

The chain combines TRBV5-1 with TRBJ2-7; TRBD1 might be the D (6 bases). This CDR3 comprises 14 residues. Germline CDR1 is SGHRS and CDR2 is YFSETQ. V was clipped by 4 bases and J by 4 bases, with 15 bases between them. CDR3 sequence (DNA): TGCGCCAGCAGCCGCGGACAGCGAATTTACGAGCAGTACTTC. It yields the protein CASSRGQRIYEQYF.

This CDR3 is CATSTSGQGTATEAFF. The CDR3, as DNA: TGTGCCACCAGCACCTCGGGACAGGGAACGGCCACTGAAGCTTTCTTT. The rearrangement links TRBV15 to TRBJ1-1, with TRBD1 matching 9 bases. The CDR3 is made up of 16 amino acids. Germline V gene lookup returns CDR1 LNHNV and CDR2 YYDKDF (reference sequence). V lost 4 bases to trimming and J lost 4 bases; unmatched junction nucleotides: 10.

This chain uses TRBV6-5 with TRBJ1-2; weak D call: TRBD1 (6 bases). Trimming took 5 bases from V and 8 from J, leaving 12 bases between them. CDR3 length equals 12 residues. The germline CDR1 and CDR2 sequences are MNHEY and SVGAGI. The CDR3 is CASSTTGRGYTF. CDR3 sequence (DNA): TGTGCCAGCAGTACAACAGGGCGAGGCTACACCTTC.

This chain links TRBV5-1 with TRBJ2-2; no reliable D call. V lost 4 bases and J lost 0, with 4 bases in between. CDR1 SGHRS and CDR2 YFSETQ come from the germline V gene. The CDR3 is 13 amino acids. Written as DNA, the CDR3 is TGCGCCAGCAGCGTCGCGAACACCGGGGAGCTGTTTTTT. Protein product: CASSVANTGELFF.

This clone was seen only a few times. V gene TRBV2 combines with J gene TRBJ1-5, with TRBD1 matching 9 bases. Germline V gives CDR1 SNHLY, CDR2 FYNNEI. After removal of 6 bases from V and 6 bases from J, the junction contained 9 bases not matched to a gene. This CDR3 comprises 15 residues. The CDR3 nucleotides read TGTGCCAGCAGAACACAGGGGGCGCAGAGTCAGCCCCAGCATTTT. Protein: CASRTQGAQSQPQHF.

This clone was detected only once. The chain joins TRBV4-1 to TRBJ1-6; perhaps TRBD1 as D (5 bases). Trimming took 2 bases from V and 15 from J, leaving 14 bases between them. Germline loops: CDR1 MGHRA, CDR2 YSYEKL. This CDR3 comprises 13 residues. The CDR3 DNA follows: TGCGCCAGCAGCCAATCCCCCGGGACCCACCTCCACTTT. It translates to CASSQSPGTHLHF.

The CDR3 loop reads CASSRGTGSYNEQFF. Here the CDR3 DNA reads TGTGCCAGCAGCCGAGGGACAGGATCCTACAATGAGCAGTTCTTC. This chain links TRBV7-6 with TRBJ2-1; 8 bases fit TRBD1. CDR1 and CDR2 from the germline V gene are SGHVS and FNYEAQ. The ends lost 5 bases at V and 1 base at J; junction bases unmatched: 4. The CDR3 has 15 amino acids.

The gene calls are TRBV6-5 and TRBJ1-5; D is perhaps TRBD1 (5 bases). CDR1 and CDR2 from the germline V gene are MNHEY and SVGAGI. Trimming removed 4 bases at V and 0 bases at J, with 10 bases between. This CDR3 has 15 residues. The CDR3 DNA is TGTGCCAGCAGTTTGACTCAGGGTAGCAATCAGCCCCAGCATTTT. This gives the protein CASSLTQGSNQPQHF.

V usage is TRBV11-3 and J usage is TRBJ1-6; 7 bases line up with TRBD1. The germline V gene encodes CDR1 SGHNT and CDR2 YENEEA. The CDR3 has 11 residues. Trimming took 5 bases from V and 12 from J; bases not matched to a gene: 1. Written as DNA, the CDR3 is TGTGCCAGCAGCCGACAGGGACCCCTCCACTTT. It translates to CASSRQGPLHF.

V gene TRBV10-2 combines with J gene TRBJ1-2, with 7 nucleotides matching TRBD1. This CDR3 has 13 amino acids. CDR1 WSHSY and CDR2 SAAADI come from the germline V gene. Germline trimming cut 0 bases from V and 7 bases from J; bases unmatched to any gene: 2. The CDR3 region is CASSESPGGGYTF. DNA of the CDR3: TGCGCCAGCAGTGAGTCGCCAGGGGGTGGCTACACCTTC.

The rearrangement joins TRBV11-2 to TRBJ2-5; possibly TRBD2 for D (5 bases). CDR1 SGHAT and CDR2 FQNNGV come from the germline V gene. The CDR3 consists of 14 residues. V lost 1 base and J lost 8, with 14 bases in between. The CDR3 sequence: CASSLGGLGDTQYF. The CDR3 coding sequence is TGTGCCAGCAGCTTAGGCGGACTTGGAGATACCCAGTACTTC.

This chain uses TRBV5-1 with TRBJ1-5, with a weak D call TRBD1 (6 bases). The V end lost 0 bases, the J end lost 0 bases, and 7 bases lay between the germline ends. CDR3 length: 15 amino acids. Looked up from germline, CDR1 is SGHRS and CDR2 is YFSETQ. The DNA for the CDR3 is TGCGCCAGCAGCTTGGGGACAGATAGCAATCAGCCCCAGCATTTT. It is translated as CASSLGTDSNQPQHF.